The rows below give T cell receptor beta chains drawn from one sample of a study of T cell responses to AZD1222 COVID-19 vaccine. Clones were sequenced by immunoSEQ multiplex PCR, and TCRdb holds only the in-frame ones, with some missing. The repertoire holds just over 150,000 clones, with around nine tenths as singletons. This specimen consisted of peripheral blood, obtained on day 0 of AZD1222 vaccination. All receptors derive from an adult in good health. Each CDR3 is given with its conserved first and last residue. The D gene is left open where the match is weak. Clone size is not always given. Where it is, it says once, few, many or a class for expanded clones.

clone size: -
D gene: -
V gene: TRBV14
J gene: TRBJ2-1
CDR3 protein: CASSQVLASNEQFF
CDR3 DNA: TGTGCCAGCAGCCAAGTACTCGCGTCCAATGAGCAGTTCTTC

clone size: -
D gene: -
V gene: TRBV10-3
J gene: TRBJ1-1
CDR3 protein: CAISRDGNTEAFF
CDR3 DNA: TGTGCCATCAGCCGGGACGGGAACACTGAAGCTTTCTTT

clone size: -
D gene: -
V gene: TRBV27
J gene: TRBJ2-3
CDR3 protein: CASSLVQLTDTQYF
CDR3 DNA: TGTGCCAGCAGTTTAGTACAGCTCACAGATACGCAGTATTTT

clone size: -
D gene: TRBD2
V gene: TRBV5-8
J gene: TRBJ2-1
CDR3 protein: CASSLSGSVYNEQFF
CDR3 DNA: TGTGCCAGCAGCTTGAGCGGGAGCGTTTACAATGAGCAGTTCTTC

clone size: -
D gene: -
V gene: TRBV30
J gene: TRBJ1-2
CDR3 protein: CAWRVQGIANYGYTF
CDR3 DNA: TGTGCCTGGAGGGTGCAGGGGATAGCTAACTATGGCTACACCTTC

clone size: -
D gene: -
V gene: TRBV19
J gene: TRBJ2-1
CDR3 protein: CASTGFDSYNEQFF
CDR3 DNA: TGTGCCAGTACGGGCTTCGACTCCTACAATGAGCAGTTCTTC

clone size: -
D gene: TRBD2
V gene: TRBV7-2
J gene: TRBJ2-1
CDR3 protein: CASSLAYGLAVYNEQFF
CDR3 DNA: TGTGCCAGCAGCTTAGCGTACGGACTAGCGGTATACAATGAGCAGTTCTTC

clone size: -
D gene: TRBD2
V gene: TRBV19
J gene: TRBJ2-5
CDR3 protein: CASSIGTSGRSETQYF
CDR3 DNA: TGTGCCAGTAGTATCGGGACTAGCGGGAGATCGGAGACCCAGTACTTC

clone size: -
D gene: -
V gene: TRBV3-1/TRBV3-2
J gene: TRBJ1-5
CDR3 protein: CASSQQGSNQPQHF
CDR3 DNA: TGTGCCAGCAGCCAACAGGGAAGCAATCAGCCCCAGCATTTT

clone size: -
D gene: -
V gene: TRBV4-1
J gene: TRBJ1-3
CDR3 protein: CASRTTGSSGNTIYF
CDR3 DNA: TGCGCCAGCAGGACTACAGGAAGCTCTGGAAACACCATATATTTT

clone size: -
D gene: -
V gene: TRBV10-3
J gene: TRBJ1-5
CDR3 protein: CAISDGGNNQPQHF
CDR3 DNA: TGTGCCATCAGTGACGGGGGAAACAATCAGCCCCAGCATTTT

clone size: -
D gene: -
V gene: TRBV19
J gene: TRBJ1-3
CDR3 protein: CASSIGDSGNTIYF
CDR3 DNA: TGTGCCAGTAGTATAGGGGACTCTGGAAACACCATATATTTT

clone size: once
D gene: -
V gene: TRBV5-1
J gene: TRBJ1-2
CDR3 protein: CASSAGIMAISSANYGYTF
CDR3 DNA: TGCGCCAGCAGCGCGGGTATTATGGCCATTAGTTCAGCTAACTATGGCTACACCTTC

clone size: -
D gene: -
V gene: TRBV18
J gene: TRBJ2-5
CDR3 protein: CASSPFSRQTYQETQYF
CDR3 DNA: TGTGCCAGCTCACCATTCTCCAGACAAACGTACCAAGAGACCCAGTACTTC

clone size: -
D gene: TRBD1
V gene: TRBV15
J gene: TRBJ2-2
CDR3 protein: CATSMPGRGLAGELFF
CDR3 DNA: TGTGCCACCAGCATGCCGGGCAGGGGGCTGGCCGGGGAGCTGTTTTTT

clone size: -
D gene: TRBD1
V gene: TRBV7-8
J gene: TRBJ2-1
CDR3 protein: CASSGDRYNEQFF
CDR3 DNA: TGTGCCAGCAGCGGGGACAGGTACAATGAGCAGTTCTTC

clone size: -
D gene: -
V gene: TRBV19
J gene: TRBJ2-1
CDR3 protein: CASSIGSYNEQFF
CDR3 DNA: TGTGCCAGTAGTATTGGATCCTACAATGAGCAGTTCTTC

clone size: few
D gene: -
V gene: TRBV4-3
J gene: TRBJ2-7
CDR3 protein: CASSQDLSYEQYF
CDR3 DNA: TGCGCCAGCAGCCAAGATCTAAGTTACGAGCAGTACTTC

clone size: -
D gene: TRBD1
V gene: TRBV6-2/TRBV6-3
J gene: TRBJ2-2
CDR3 protein: CASSYGEQGRDAGELFF
CDR3 DNA: TGTGCCAGCAGTTACGGGGAACAGGGGAGAGACGCCGGGGAGCTGTTTTTT

clone size: -
D gene: TRBD1
V gene: TRBV19
J gene: TRBJ2-5
CDR3 protein: CASSPPPGQGMETQYF
CDR3 DNA: TGTGCCAGTAGTCCTCCACCGGGACAGGGGATGGAGACCCAGTACTTC

clone size: few
D gene: -
V gene: TRBV19
J gene: TRBJ1-2
CDR3 protein: CASRSTGNGDYGYTF
CDR3 DNA: TGTGCCAGTAGGTCGACAGGAAACGGTGACTATGGCTACACCTTC

clone size: -
D gene: -
V gene: TRBV18
J gene: TRBJ1-3
CDR3 protein: CASSPVNSLGGNTIYF
CDR3 DNA: TGTGCCAGCTCACCAGTTAACAGCTTAGGAGGAAACACCATATATTTT

clone size: -
D gene: -
V gene: TRBV5-6
J gene: TRBJ1-2
CDR3 protein: CASSLGQGNYGYTF
CDR3 DNA: TGTGCCAGCAGCTTGGGGCAGGGGAACTATGGCTACACCTTC

clone size: -
D gene: -
V gene: TRBV15
J gene: TRBJ2-1
CDR3 protein: CATSRGQGKVNEQFF
CDR3 DNA: TGTGCCACCAGCAGAGGGCAGGGCAAGGTGAATGAGCAGTTCTTC

clone size: -
D gene: TRBD2
V gene: TRBV20-1
J gene: TRBJ2-3
CDR3 protein: CSASDRLAGGSTDTQYF
CDR3 DNA: TGCAGTGCTAGTGACCGACTAGCGGGAGGTTCCACAGATACGCAGTATTTT

clone size: -
D gene: TRBD1
V gene: TRBV7-3
J gene: TRBJ2-2
CDR3 protein: CASSTGWGTGGAPGELFF
CDR3 DNA: TGTGCCAGCAGCACCGGTTGGGGAACAGGGGGCGCCCCCGGGGAGCTGTTTTTT

clone size: -
D gene: TRBD2
V gene: TRBV7-9
J gene: TRBJ2-1
CDR3 protein: CASSLLVKMGLAGHNEQFF
CDR3 DNA: TGTGCCAGCAGCTTATTGGTGAAGATGGGACTAGCGGGCCACAATGAGCAGTTCTTC

clone size: -
D gene: -
V gene: TRBV6-2/TRBV6-3
J gene: TRBJ1-2
CDR3 protein: CASSYSKGYGYTF
CDR3 DNA: TGTGCCAGCAGTTACTCGAAGGGGTATGGCTACACCTTC

clone size: few
D gene: TRBD1
V gene: TRBV6-5
J gene: TRBJ2-5
CDR3 protein: CASSYSETGSETQYF
CDR3 DNA: TGTGCCAGCAGTTACTCGGAGACAGGGAGTGAGACCCAGTACTTC

clone size: -
D gene: TRBD2
V gene: TRBV9
J gene: TRBJ2-5
CDR3 protein: CASSVGTGLAEQETQYF
CDR3 DNA: TGTGCCAGCAGCGTAGGAACTGGACTAGCGGAACAAGAGACCCAGTACTTC

clone size: few
D gene: -
V gene: TRBV5-6
J gene: TRBJ2-7
CDR3 protein: CASSLVGSAYEQYF
CDR3 DNA: TGTGCCAGCAGCTTGGTTGGCAGTGCCTACGAGCAGTACTTC

clone size: -
D gene: TRBD2
V gene: TRBV4-2
J gene: TRBJ2-1
CDR3 protein: CASSPGLAENNEQFF
CDR3 DNA: TGTGCCAGCAGCCCGGGACTAGCGGAAAACAATGAGCAGTTCTTC

clone size: -
D gene: -
V gene: TRBV7-2
J gene: TRBJ1-1
CDR3 protein: CASSPTGSFTEAFF
CDR3 DNA: TGTGCCAGCAGCCCTACAGGGTCGTTCACTGAAGCTTTCTTT

clone size: -
D gene: -
V gene: TRBV12-3/TRBV12-4
J gene: TRBJ1-1
CDR3 protein: CASSPGPNTEAFF
CDR3 DNA: TGTGCCAGCAGTCCGGGGCCTAACACTGAAGCTTTCTTT

clone size: -
D gene: -
V gene: TRBV28
J gene: TRBJ2-2
CDR3 protein: CASHPSQSPGELFF
CDR3 DNA: TGTGCCAGCCACCCGTCGCAAAGCCCCGGGGAGCTGTTTTTT

clone size: -
D gene: -
V gene: TRBV5-1
J gene: TRBJ2-2
CDR3 protein: CASSWGTGNTGELFF
CDR3 DNA: TGCGCCAGCAGCTGGGGGACGGGGAACACCGGGGAGCTGTTTTTT

clone size: -
D gene: -
V gene: TRBV21-1
J gene: TRBJ2-5
CDR3 protein: CASSKGQTYKTQYF
CDR3 DNA: TGTGCCAGCAGCAAGGGTCAGACTTACAAGACCCAGTACTTC

clone size: -
D gene: -
V gene: TRBV25-1
J gene: TRBJ1-1
CDR3 protein: CASSFAENTEAFF
CDR3 DNA: TGTGCCAGCAGTTTCGCTGAGAACACTGAAGCTTTCTTT

clone size: -
D gene: -
V gene: TRBV11-2
J gene: TRBJ2-1
CDR3 protein: CASSLNTGVTSYNEQFF
CDR3 DNA: TGTGCCAGCAGCTTAAACACGGGAGTTACGTCCTACAATGAGCAGTTCTTC

clone size: medium-sized
D gene: TRBD1
V gene: TRBV4-3
J gene: TRBJ1-5
CDR3 protein: CASSQRRTGGQPQHF
CDR3 DNA: TGCGCCAGCAGCCAACGAAGGACAGGGGGTCAGCCCCAGCATTTT

clone size: -
D gene: -
V gene: TRBV14
J gene: TRBJ1-1
CDR3 protein: CASSQEGPLNTEAFF
CDR3 DNA: TGTGCCAGCAGCCAAGAAGGACCGTTGAACACTGAAGCTTTCTTT

clone size: -
D gene: -
V gene: TRBV12-5
J gene: TRBJ2-1
CDR3 protein: CASGLVLGTMSSYNEQFF
CDR3 DNA: TGTGCTAGTGGTTTGGTATTGGGGACCATGAGCTCCTACAATGAGCAGTTCTTC

clone size: -
D gene: TRBD2
V gene: TRBV5-6
J gene: TRBJ2-1
CDR3 protein: CASSWGRTSGRFF
CDR3 DNA: TGTGCCAGCAGCTGGGGGAGGACTAGCGGGCGGTTCTTC

clone size: -
D gene: -
V gene: TRBV19
J gene: TRBJ1-2
CDR3 protein: CASALSTGSYGYTF
CDR3 DNA: TGTGCCAGTGCCCTTTCGACAGGCTCCTATGGCTACACCTTC

clone size: -
D gene: -
V gene: TRBV11-2
J gene: TRBJ1-5
CDR3 protein: CASSRTEHSNQPQHF
CDR3 DNA: TGTGCCAGCAGCAGGACAGAACATAGCAATCAGCCCCAGCATTTT

clone size: -
D gene: -
V gene: TRBV4-2
J gene: TRBJ1-1
CDR3 protein: CASSQDSGGPLAFF
CDR3 DNA: TGTGCCAGCAGCCAAGATTCTGGGGGCCCTTTGGCTTTCTTT

clone size: -
D gene: -
V gene: TRBV7-2
J gene: TRBJ2-7
CDR3 protein: CASSLGVEQYF
CDR3 DNA: TGTGCCAGCAGCTTAGGGGTAGAGCAGTACTTC

clone size: -
D gene: TRBD1
V gene: TRBV4-1
J gene: TRBJ1-2
CDR3 protein: CASSQGQQGAFYGYTF
CDR3 DNA: TGCGCCAGCAGCCAAGGTCAACAGGGGGCGTTCTATGGCTACACCTTC

clone size: -
D gene: TRBD2
V gene: TRBV5-6
J gene: TRBJ2-1
CDR3 protein: CASSLGAGLAGHEQFF
CDR3 DNA: TGTGCCAGCAGCTTGGGGGCGGGACTAGCGGGCCATGAGCAGTTCTTC

clone size: -
D gene: TRBD1
V gene: TRBV24-1
J gene: TRBJ2-3
CDR3 protein: CATSDPQGPHTDTQYF
CDR3 DNA: TGTGCCACCAGTGACCCACAGGGGCCACACACAGATACGCAGTATTTT

clone size: -
D gene: TRBD2
V gene: TRBV19
J gene: TRBJ2-1
CDR3 protein: CASTPGTSGRNYNEQFF
CDR3 DNA: TGTGCCAGTACCCCCGGGACTAGCGGGAGGAATTACAATGAGCAGTTCTTC